Described below is a single T cell receptor (beta chain) sequence and its context. The record originates from a study of blood T cell repertoires in COVID-19. The V gene lost 3 bases and the J gene lost 11 bases, with 16 bases spanning the gap. This CDR3 has 13 residues. CDR1 KGHSH and CDR2 LQKENI come from the germline V gene. Sequenced by immunoSEQ multiplex PCR; TCRdb stores in-frame clones only, minus some. The sample includes some 70,000 clones, nearly 80% of them seen just once. This sequence joins TRBV18 and TRBJ1-1; D is uncertain. The sequence came from a woman in her sixties with acute or convalescent COVID-19. Material: peripheral blood. CDR3 residues: CASSPPSRRQAFF. The CDR3 DNA sequence: TGTGCCAGCTCACCTCCCTCTCGCCGCCAGGCTTTCTTT.